These 17 T cell receptor beta chains share one sample of origin, sequenced in a study of blood T cell repertoires in COVID-19 (dated by TCRdb to about 2020). The method behind the library was the immunoSEQ multiplex PCR assay. In TCRdb, the immuneACCESS table is reduced to in-frame sequences with V and J assigned. These tables do not hold every clone; where another copy was compared, an unresolved V gene accounts for under half, and the others remain unexplained. A total of 25,000 to 35,000 clones appear in this sample, 91% of them only once. The ten largest account for almost 10% of the sample. The source material was peripheral blood. The source is a human donor with active COVID-19. The donor label of this sample is uncertain.

The chain joins TRBV6-1 to TRBJ2-7; D might be TRBD2 (6 bases). This CDR3 comprises 14 residues. V lost 3 bases and J 3 bases, leaving 12 bases between the germline ends. From germline, CDR1 is MNHNS and CDR2 SASEGT. CDR3 loop: CASSDVGGYYEQYF. CDR3 coding DNA: TGTGCCAGCAGTGACGTGGGGGGTTACTACGAGCAGTACTTC.

The chain has TRBV27 and TRBJ2-1, with D hard to call. From germline, CDR1 is MNHEY and CDR2 SMNVEV (reference sequence). Trimming removed 4 bases at V and 8 bases at J, with 21 bases between. The CDR3 has 16 amino acids. This CDR3 is CASSSPPGLKVDEQFF. The CDR3 DNA sequence: TGTGCCAGCAGTTCACCCCCGGGTCTAAAGGTCGATGAGCAGTTCTTC.

In DNA form, the CDR3 reads TGCGCCAGCAGCTTGGCCAGCGGGGGGGTTTACAATGAGCAGTTCTTC. It translates to CASSLASGGVYNEQFF. The chain links TRBV5-1 to TRBJ2-1, with TRBD2 matching over 10 bases. CDR3 length equals 16 residues. With 0 bases clipped from V and 4 bases from J, the junction kept 4 bases outside the gene matches. The germline gives CDR1 SGHRS, CDR2 YFSETQ.

The chain joins TRBV9 to TRBJ2-7; 10 nucleotides match TRBD1. The V gene's germline CDR1 is SGDLS and CDR2 YYNGEE. This CDR3 is 15 amino acids long. V shed 2 bases and J 6 bases; nucleotides not matched to a gene: 8. The CDR3 loop is CASSVGTGVVAEQYF. Written as DNA, the CDR3 is TGTGCCAGCAGCGTTGGGACAGGGGTGGTTGCCGAGCAGTACTTC.

V usage is TRBV9 and J usage is TRBJ1-2, with 9 bases fitting TRBD1. The CDR3 loop spans 17 amino acids. Germline-derived CDR1 and CDR2 are SGDLS and YYNGEE. Trimming took 0 bases from V and 4 from J; bases not matched to a gene: 10. The CDR3 DNA sequence: TGTGCCAGCAGCGTAGCTACGGGGGGACAGGGACCCTATGGCTACACCTTC. It codes for CASSVATGGQGPYGYTF.

V and J are TRBV5-1 and TRBJ1-2; 11 nucleotides agree with TRBD1. Losses at the gene ends were 7 bases for V and 3 bases for J; bases not matched to a gene: 2. The CDR3 consists of 13 residues. Germline V gene sequence: CDR1 SGHRS, CDR2 YFSETQ. CDR3 residues: CASGQGADYGYTF. The DNA of the CDR3 is TGCGCCAGCGGACAGGGGGCGGACTATGGCTACACCTTC.

Regarding this clone: Other DNA sequences of this sample code for an identical CDR3. The rearrangement joins TRBV5-6 to TRBJ2-1; D ambiguous. With 0 bases removed from V and 4 bases from J, the gap between germline ends came to 11 bases. Per germline, CDR1 SGHDT and CDR2 YYEEEE. The CDR3 covers 15 residues. The CDR3 bases are TGTGCCAGCAGCTTGGTTTCCAGTTTTTACAATGAGCAGTTCTTC. Protein product: CASSLVSSFYNEQFF.

The rearrangement links TRBV28 to TRBJ2-5; possibly TRBD2 for D (6 bases). Germline CDR1 is MDHEN and CDR2 is SYDVKM. Between the trimmed V and J ends, which lost 3 bases and 5 bases, there was a span of 13 bases. The CDR3 extends over 14 amino acids. The CDR3 sequence is CASSLEGTLETQYF. Here the CDR3 DNA reads TGTGCCAGCAGTTTGGAGGGAACTTTGGAGACCCAGTACTTC.

As DNA, the CDR3 is TGTGCCAGCAGTTCACAGGGGAGGCCAGAGACCCAGTACTTC. This translates into CASSSQGRPETQYF. The chain carries TRBV6-2 or TRBV6-3 and TRBJ2-5; weak D call: TRBD1 (7 bases). V shed 4 bases and J shed 4 bases, with 13 bases lying between them. Germline V gene sequence: CDR1 MNHEY, CDR2 SVGEGT. The CDR3 totals 14 residues.

The chain carries TRBV15 and TRBJ2-7, with 8 bases matching TRBD1. Germline V lookup: CDR1 LNHNV, CDR2 YYDKDF (reference sequence). V lost 4 bases to trimming and J lost 0 bases; unmatched junction nucleotides: 2. The CDR3 sequence is 14 residues long. CDR3 nucleotides: TGTGCCACCAGCACCGACAGGGGCTCCTACGAGCAGTACTTC. Its translation: CATSTDRGSYEQYF.

The chain is built from TRBV5-1 and TRBJ2-7, with TRBD2 matching 8 bases. From germline, CDR1 is SGHRS and CDR2 YFSETQ. J lost 3 bases, V lost 0 bases, and 2 bases had no gene match. This CDR3 comprises 14 residues. Written as DNA, the CDR3 is TGCGCCAGCAGCTTGGAAGCGGGAGTCTACGAGCAGTACTTC. Protein sequence: CASSLEAGVYEQYF.

This rearrangement joins TRBV19 to TRBJ2-7, with 7 bases identical to TRBD2. Germline assignment: CDR1 LNHDA and CDR2 SQIVND (reference sequence). The V gene end was trimmed by 3 bases and the J gene end by 7 bases; junction bases not matched to a gene: 6. The CDR3 is 13 residues long. DNA for the CDR3: TGTGCCAGTAGTATCGGGGAGGGGTGGGAGCAGTACTTC. Protein sequence: CASSIGEGWEQYF.

The chain has TRBV5-1 and TRBJ2-3; 11 nucleotides align to TRBD2. This CDR3 region has 16 residues. Germline V lookup: CDR1 SGHRS, CDR2 YFSETQ. With 4 bases clipped from V and 5 bases from J, the junction kept 9 bases outside the gene matches. The CDR3, as DNA: TGCGCCAGCAGCCCCGTGGTACTAGCGGGAGAAGATACGCAGTATTTT. The encoded protein is CASSPVVLAGEDTQYF.

The genes are TRBV11-3 and TRBJ2-3; D is ambiguous. The CDR3 sequence is 13 residues long. CDR1 and CDR2 from the germline V gene are SGHNT and YENEEA. V was cut by 0 bases and J by 6 bases, with 7 bases left in between. The CDR3 reads CASSLESPDTQYF. DNA for the CDR3: TGTGCCAGCAGCTTAGAGAGCCCCGATACGCAGTATTTT.

The chain joins TRBV7-8 to TRBJ2-1; the match to TRBD2 covers 10 bases. CDR1 SGHVS and CDR2 FQNEAQ come from the germline V gene. The CDR3 is made up of 14 amino acids. Losses at the gene ends were 5 bases for V and 5 bases for J; bases not matched to a gene: 3. The CDR3 DNA reads TGTGCCAGCAGCCCGGGACTAGCGAACAATGAGCAGTTCTTC. This encodes CASSPGLANNEQFF. Full variable domain (missing parts from reference TRBV7-8 and TRBJ2-1): GAGVSQSPRYKVAKRGQDVALRCDPISGHVSLFWYQQALGQGPEFLTYFQNEAQLDKSGLPSDRFFAERPEGSVSTLKIQRTQQEDSAVYLCASSPGLANNEQFFGPGTRLTVL.

This sequence joins TRBV21-1 and TRBJ1-1; TRBD1 reflects the table's D call only, with no check against the DNA. TRBV21-1 represents a pseudogene. The CDR3 spans 16 residues. CDR3 sequence reads: CASSNMWGRRFTEAFF. The CDR3, as DNA: TGTGCCAGCAGCAATATGTGGGGGCGAAGGTTCACTGAAGCTTTCTTT.

This chain uses TRBV5-4 with TRBJ2-5; 9 bases match TRBD2. V lost 4 bases, J lost 12 bases, and 7 bases stayed unmatched. The CDR3 totals 12 residues. Germline V gene lookup returns CDR1 SGHNT and CDR2 YYREEE (reference sequence). The CDR3 region has the DNA TGTGCCAGCAGCGGGGGACTAGCAGACGAGTACTTC. This gives the protein CASSGGLADEYF.